This note documents a single TCR beta chain sequence. Its antigen is as yet unknown. This specimen belongs to a study of CD8 T cells in ankylosing spondylitis. Study-level findings and limits: Reportedly, disease-linked clones are significantly enriched in ankylosing spondylitis patients' matched synovial fluid. A TCR beta motif of 8 or 9 highly homologous variants appeared characteristic of ankylosing spondylitis blood. Reactive arthritis synovial fluid and blood previously showed some of these motif variants.

The TCR beta libraries were generated through quantitative 5'-RACE incorporating molecular barcodes. MiXCR, run by TCRdb on the 5' RACE reads, gives a single entry per CDR3 protein. The sample has fewer than 550,000 distinct CDR3 sequences, roughly 5% seen once. This TCR came from a male donor with ankylosing spondylitis. Sequencing was performed on blood, either unsorted or a sorted T cell fraction (not recorded which).

Here the CDR3 DNA reads TGTGCCAGCAGCTTGTGGGGGGCCGGGTCGTCCTACGAGCAGTACTTC. Translated, it gives CASSLWGAGSSYEQYF. This chain links TRBV7-2 with TRBJ2-7, with D possibly being TRBD1 or TRBD2 (6 bases each). Germline lookup yields CDR1 SGHTA and CDR2 FQGNSA. The CDR3 length is 16 residues. Trimming left V 3 bases short and J 1 base short, with 16 bases between.